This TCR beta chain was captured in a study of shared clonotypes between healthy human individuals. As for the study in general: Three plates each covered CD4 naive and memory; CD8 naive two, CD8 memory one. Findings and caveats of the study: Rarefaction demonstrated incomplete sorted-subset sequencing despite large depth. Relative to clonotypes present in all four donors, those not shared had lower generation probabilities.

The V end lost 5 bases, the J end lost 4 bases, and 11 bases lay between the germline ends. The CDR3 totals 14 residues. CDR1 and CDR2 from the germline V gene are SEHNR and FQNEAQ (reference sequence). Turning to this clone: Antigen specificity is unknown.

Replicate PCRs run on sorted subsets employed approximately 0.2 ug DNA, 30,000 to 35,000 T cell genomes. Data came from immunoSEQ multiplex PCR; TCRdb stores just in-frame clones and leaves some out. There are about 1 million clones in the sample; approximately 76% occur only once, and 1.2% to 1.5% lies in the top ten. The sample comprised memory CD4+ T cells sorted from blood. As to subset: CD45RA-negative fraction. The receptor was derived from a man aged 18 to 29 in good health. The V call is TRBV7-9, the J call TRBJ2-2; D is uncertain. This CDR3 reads CASSVFGVTGELFF. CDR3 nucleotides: TGTGCCAGCAGCGTATTCGGCGTCACCGGGGAGCTGTTTTTT.